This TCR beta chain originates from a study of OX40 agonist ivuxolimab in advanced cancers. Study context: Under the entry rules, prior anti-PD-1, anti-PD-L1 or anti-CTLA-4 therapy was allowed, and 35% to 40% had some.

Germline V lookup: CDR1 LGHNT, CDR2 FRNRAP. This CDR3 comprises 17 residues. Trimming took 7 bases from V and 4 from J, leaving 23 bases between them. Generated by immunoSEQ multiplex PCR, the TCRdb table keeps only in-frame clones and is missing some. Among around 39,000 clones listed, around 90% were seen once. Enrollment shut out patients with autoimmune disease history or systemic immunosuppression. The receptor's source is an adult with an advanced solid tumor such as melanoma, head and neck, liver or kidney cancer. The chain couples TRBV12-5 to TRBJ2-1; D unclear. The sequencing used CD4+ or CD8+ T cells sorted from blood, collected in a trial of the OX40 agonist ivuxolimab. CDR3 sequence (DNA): TGTGCTAGTGCTAGACGAGAGGCCACAACTGATTACAATGAGCAGTTCTTC. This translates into CASARREATTDYNEQFF. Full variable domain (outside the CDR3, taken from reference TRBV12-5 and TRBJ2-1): DARVTQTPRHKVTEMGQEVTMRCQPILGHNTVFWYRQTMMQGLELLAYFRNRAPLDDSGMPKDRFSAEMPDATLATLKIQPSEPRDSAVYFCASARREATTDYNEQFFGPGTRLTVL.